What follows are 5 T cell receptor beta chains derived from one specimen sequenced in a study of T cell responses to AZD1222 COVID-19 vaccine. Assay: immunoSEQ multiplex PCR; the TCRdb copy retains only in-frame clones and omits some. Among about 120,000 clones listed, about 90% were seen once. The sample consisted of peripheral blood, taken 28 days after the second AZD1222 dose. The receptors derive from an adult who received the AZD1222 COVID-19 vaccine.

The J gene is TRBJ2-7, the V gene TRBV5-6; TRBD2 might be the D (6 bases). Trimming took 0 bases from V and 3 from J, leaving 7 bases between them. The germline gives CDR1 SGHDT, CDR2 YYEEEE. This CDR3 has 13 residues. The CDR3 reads CASSLVGGYEQYF. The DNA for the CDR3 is TGTGCCAGCAGCTTGGTGGGGGGCTACGAGCAGTACTTC.

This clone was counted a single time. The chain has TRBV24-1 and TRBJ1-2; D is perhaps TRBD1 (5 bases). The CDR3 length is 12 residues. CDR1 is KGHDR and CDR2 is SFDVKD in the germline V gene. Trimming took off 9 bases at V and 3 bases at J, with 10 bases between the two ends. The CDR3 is CATRGDHYGYTF. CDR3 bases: TGTGCCACCCGGGGGGACCACTATGGCTACACCTTC.

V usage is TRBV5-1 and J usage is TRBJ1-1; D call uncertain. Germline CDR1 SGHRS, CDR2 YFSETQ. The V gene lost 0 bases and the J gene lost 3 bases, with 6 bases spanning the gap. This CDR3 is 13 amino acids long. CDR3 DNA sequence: TGCGCCAGCAGCTTGGCCATGGACACTGAAGCTTTCTTT. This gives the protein CASSLAMDTEAFF.

The CDR3 sequence: CASSWGQGGFNYGYTF. The CDR3, as DNA: TGTGCCAGCAGCTGGGGACAGGGAGGGTTTAACTATGGCTACACCTTC. The J gene is TRBJ1-2, the V gene TRBV3-1 (or the pseudogene TRBV3-2); 9 nucleotides match TRBD1. This CDR3 has 16 amino acids. J was trimmed by 1 base and V by 5 bases; bases with no gene match: 8. CDR1 LGHDT and CDR2 YNNKEL come from the germline V gene (reference sequence).

In DNA form, the CDR3 reads TGTGCCAGCAGTGAACGGTTACGGAGCAGCTTCTACGAGCAGTACTTC. Protein: CASSERLRSSFYEQYF. The rearrangement joins TRBV6-1 to TRBJ2-7; D not resolved. The germline gives CDR1 MNHNS, CDR2 SASEGT. Between the trimmed V and J ends, which lost 2 bases and 3 bases, there was a span of 17 bases. The CDR3 runs 16 residues.